The clone carrying this TCR beta chain occurred a few times. Its specificity is unknown. The data are from a study of cytomegalovirus exposure and HLA in healthy donors. Whole-study results and caveats: Rarity characterized most TCR sequences, yet some public TCRs appeared in many donors. V- and J-gene trimming in TCR beta was tied to a missense DCLRE1C variant by an analysis performed later.

CDR1 is SGHTS and CDR2 is YDEGEE in the germline V gene. Trimming removed 4 bases from V and 4 bases from J, with 14 bases in between. The CDR3 length is 14 residues. PCR primers comprised 60 Vbeta and 13 Jbeta primers. Produced via immunoSEQ multiplex PCR; TCRdb's table is partial and in-frame only. The sample includes about 200,000 clones, roughly 13% of them seen just once. The material sequenced was PBMCs. This receptor was identified in a man aged 45-65 years in good health and CMV-seropositive. The J gene is TRBJ2-5, the V gene TRBV5-8; perhaps TRBD1 as D (6 bases). The DNA of the CDR3 is TGTGCCAGCAGCCAAAGTACAGGGACAGAGACCCAGTACTTC. As protein: CASSQSTGTETQYF.